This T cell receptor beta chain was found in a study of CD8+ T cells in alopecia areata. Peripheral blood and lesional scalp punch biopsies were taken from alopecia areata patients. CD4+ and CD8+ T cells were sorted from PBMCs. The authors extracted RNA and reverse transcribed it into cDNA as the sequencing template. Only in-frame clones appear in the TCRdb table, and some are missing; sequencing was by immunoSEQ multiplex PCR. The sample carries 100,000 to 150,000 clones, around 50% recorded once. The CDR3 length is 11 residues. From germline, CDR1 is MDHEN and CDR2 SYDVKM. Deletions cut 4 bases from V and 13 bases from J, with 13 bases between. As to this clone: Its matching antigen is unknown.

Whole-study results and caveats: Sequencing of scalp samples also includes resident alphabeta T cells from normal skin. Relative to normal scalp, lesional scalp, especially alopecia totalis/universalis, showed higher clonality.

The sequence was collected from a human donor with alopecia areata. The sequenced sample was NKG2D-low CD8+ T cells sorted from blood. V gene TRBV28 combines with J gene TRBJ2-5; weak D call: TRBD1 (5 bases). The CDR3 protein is CASSSSGRLYF. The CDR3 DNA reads TGTGCCAGCAGTTCCTCAGGGCGCCTGTACTTC.